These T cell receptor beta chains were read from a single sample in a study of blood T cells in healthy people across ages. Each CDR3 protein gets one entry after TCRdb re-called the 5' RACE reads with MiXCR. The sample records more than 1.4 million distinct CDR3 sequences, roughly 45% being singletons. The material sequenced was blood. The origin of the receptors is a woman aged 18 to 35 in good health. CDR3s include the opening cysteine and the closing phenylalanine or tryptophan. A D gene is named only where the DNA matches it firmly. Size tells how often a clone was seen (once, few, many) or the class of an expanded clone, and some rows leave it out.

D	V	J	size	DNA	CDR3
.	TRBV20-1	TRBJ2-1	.	TGCAGTGCCTCCGGGACTCTCAGGGATGAGCAGTTCTTC	CSASGTLRDEQFF
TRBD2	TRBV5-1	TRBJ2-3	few	TGCGCCAGCCGGGTTGGAAGCGGGACGTTCGCAGATACGCAGTATTTT	CASRVGSGTFADTQYF
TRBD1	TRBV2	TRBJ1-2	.	TGTGTCAGCAGGCCGGGACAGGGTCATTATGGCTACACCTTC	CVSRPGQGHYGYTF
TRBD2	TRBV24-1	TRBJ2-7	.	TGTGCCACCACTATGATCCGAGGGGCCGGACTAGCGGGGGGTTCCTACAATGAGCAGTACTTC	CATTMIRGAGLAGGSYNEQYF
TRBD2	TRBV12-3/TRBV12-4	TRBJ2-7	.	TGTGCCAGCAGTCCCGGACTAGCGGGGCCCTACAATGAGCAGTACTTC	CASSPGLAGPYNEQYF
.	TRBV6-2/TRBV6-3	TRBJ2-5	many	TGTGCCAGCAGTTACTACGGGGAGACCCAGTACTTC	CASSYYGETQYF
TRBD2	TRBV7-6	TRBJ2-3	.	TGTGCCAGCAGCCCCATGGGCACAACTAGCGGGGCGACCACAGATACGCAGTATTTT	CASSPMGTTSGATTDTQYF
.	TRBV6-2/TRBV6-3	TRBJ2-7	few	TGTGCCAGTTCGGGGGTCGGGGTCGAGCAGTACTTC	CASSGVGVEQYF
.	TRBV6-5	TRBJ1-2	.	TGTGCCGGCACTCGGGGGGGGGCTCTCTATGGCTACACCTTC	CAGTRGGALYGYTF
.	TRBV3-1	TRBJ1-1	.	TGTGCCAGCAGCCAAATTACCCCGGGGAGGGTAACTGAAGCTTTCTTT	CASSQITPGRVTEAFF
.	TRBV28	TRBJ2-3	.	TGTGCCAGCAGTTGGGGCCAGCGGATAGAGACAGATACGCAGTATTTT	CASSWGQRIETDTQYF
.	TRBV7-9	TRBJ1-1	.	TGTGCCAGCAGCCAACTGGACCGGAACACTGAAGCTTTCTTT	CASSQLDRNTEAFF
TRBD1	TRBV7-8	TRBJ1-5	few	TGTGCCAGCAGCTCCGGGACAGGCCCCAATCAGCCCCAGCATTTT	CASSSGTGPNQPQHF
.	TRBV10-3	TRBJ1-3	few	TGTGCCATCAGTACCATCGGACCGATCTCTGGAAACACCATATATTTT	CAISTIGPISGNTIYF
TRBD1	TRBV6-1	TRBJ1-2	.	TGTGCCAGCACTACTAGGGGAGGGGGCGACTATGGCTACACCTTC	CASTTRGGGDYGYTF
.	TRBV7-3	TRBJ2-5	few	TGTGCCAGCAGCTGGTCGGGCCTTTTGGGAGAGACCCAGTACTTC	CASSWSGLLGETQYF